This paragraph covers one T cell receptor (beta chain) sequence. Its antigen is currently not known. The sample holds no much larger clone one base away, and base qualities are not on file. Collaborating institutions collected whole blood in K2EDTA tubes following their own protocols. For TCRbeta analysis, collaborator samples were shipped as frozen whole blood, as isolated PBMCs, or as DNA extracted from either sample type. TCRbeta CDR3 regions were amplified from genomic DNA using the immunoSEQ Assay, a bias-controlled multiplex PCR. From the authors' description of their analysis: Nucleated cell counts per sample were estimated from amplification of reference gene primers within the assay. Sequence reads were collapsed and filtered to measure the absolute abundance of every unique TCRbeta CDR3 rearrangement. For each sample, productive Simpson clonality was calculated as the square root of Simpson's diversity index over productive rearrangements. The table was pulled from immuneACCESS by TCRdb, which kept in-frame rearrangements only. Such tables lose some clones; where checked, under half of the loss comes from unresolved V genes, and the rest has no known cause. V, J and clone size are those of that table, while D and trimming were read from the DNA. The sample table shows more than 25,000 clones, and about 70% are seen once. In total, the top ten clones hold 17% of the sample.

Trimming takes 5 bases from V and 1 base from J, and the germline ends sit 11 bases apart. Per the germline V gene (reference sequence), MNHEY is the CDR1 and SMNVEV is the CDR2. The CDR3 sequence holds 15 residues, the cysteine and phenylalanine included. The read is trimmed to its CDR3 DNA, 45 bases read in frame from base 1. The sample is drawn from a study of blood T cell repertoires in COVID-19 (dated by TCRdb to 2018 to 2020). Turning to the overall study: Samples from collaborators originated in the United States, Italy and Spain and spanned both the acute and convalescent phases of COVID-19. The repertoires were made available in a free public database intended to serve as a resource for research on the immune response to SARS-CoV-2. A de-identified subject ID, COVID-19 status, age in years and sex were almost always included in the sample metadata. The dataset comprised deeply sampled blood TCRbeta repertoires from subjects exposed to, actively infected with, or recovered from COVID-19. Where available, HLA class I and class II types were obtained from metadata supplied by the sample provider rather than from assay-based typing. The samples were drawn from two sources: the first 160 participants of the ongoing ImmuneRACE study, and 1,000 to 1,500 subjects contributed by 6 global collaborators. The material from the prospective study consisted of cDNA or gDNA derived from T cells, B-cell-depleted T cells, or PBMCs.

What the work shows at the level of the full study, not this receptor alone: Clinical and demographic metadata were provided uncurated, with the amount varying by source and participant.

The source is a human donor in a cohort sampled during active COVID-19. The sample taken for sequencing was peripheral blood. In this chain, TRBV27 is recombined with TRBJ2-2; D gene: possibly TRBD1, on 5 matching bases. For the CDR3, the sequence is CASSTGQGNTGELFF. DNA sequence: TGTGCCAGCAGTACCGGGCAGGGGAACACCGGGGAGCTGTTTTTT.